Given below is one T cell receptor beta chain in context. The table lists this clonotype with many counts. There is no known antigen for this receptor. Within one base of it there is no much larger clone, and no base qualities were kept. The CDR3 spans 17 residues, from the cysteine through the phenylalanine. The read is trimmed to its CDR3 DNA, 51 bases read in frame from base 1. CDR1 SGHNT and CDR2 YENEEA are derived from the germline V gene. Trimming accounts for 0 bases at V and 6 bases at J, while the number of junction bases matched to no gene is 11. The sample comes from a study of T cells in Graves' hyperthyroidism and ophthalmopathy (dated by TCRdb to the late 2010s). Regarding the study in general: Peripheral blood samples were taken at initial diagnosis, before any treatment was given. In addition, the study compared T-cell repertoires in thyroid tissue and in blood from several Graves' hyperthyroidism patients. The 100 discovery patients were randomly split 7:3 into training and test sets. To identify TCR V-J signatures that set the groups apart, the researchers used a discovery cohort of 90 to 100 patients, made up of some 41 with Graves' ophthalmopathy and 57 with stable Graves' hyperthyroidism. Prospective prediction of ophthalmopathy was tested in an independent validation cohort of 18 to 20 hyperthyroidism patients and approximately 17 patients who later progressed to ophthalmopathy. After blood sampling, hyperthyroidism patients were treated with methimazole at a starting dose of 30 mg daily, and ophthalmopathy patients were treated with high-dose intravenous methylprednisolone. According to the paper, TCR Vbeta CDR3 sequencing was carried out on some 130 peripheral blood samples, which came from 40 to 45 ophthalmopathy, fewer than 80 hyperthyroidism and about 17 progressor patients. The paper as a whole reports these results and caveats: In validation, progression to ophthalmopathy was predicted by the model with almost 71% sensitivity and nearly 75% specificity, a median of roughly 6 months before onset. Most expanded thyroid clonotypes (frequency above 0.001) were also detected in blood, a finding suggesting that blood repertoires may reflect thyroid immune responses. No statistical method was used to set the sample size in advance, and investigators knew the group allocation. Ophthalmopathy was separated from stable hyperthyroidism by a 13 V-J signature model, with 85% to 90% sensitivity and 81% to 82% specificity obtained in cross-validation and 80%/75% obtained in testing.

Stable Graves' hyperthyroidism was defined as no progression to ophthalmopathy during 18 months of follow-up. Hyperthyroidism patients were aged 18 to 65 years and newly diagnosed, with disease duration of less than 2 months. The study excluded patients with uncontrolled infections, other autoimmune diseases, pregnancy or lactation. Clinical symptoms, serum thyroxine and TRAb, thyroid ultrasound, and orbital computed tomography formed the basis for the diagnoses. PBMCs were separated from about 10 ml of fresh peripheral blood using Ficoll-Paque density gradient centrifugation. Total RNA was extracted using Trizol reagent, and RNA quality was assessed on an Agilent 2100 Bioanalyzer. The TCR beta CDR3 regions were amplified from the RNA transcripts. The first round of RT-PCR for the TCR CDR3 was performed with the HTBI primer set and the Qiagen OneStep RT-PCR kit. The libraries were constructed in a second round of multiplex PCR and then size-selected and purified. Libraries were sequenced paired-end with 100 bp reads on an Illumina HiSeq2000. Per the authors' processing: SOAPnuke was used to process the raw data, removing reads that contained adapters or uncalled bases, had a mean Phred below 15, or lacked an exact match to the constant primer or identifier. COPE v1.2.5 was used to merge high-quality paired reads, and clonotypes were defined as unique nucleotide sequences. Clonotypes were aligned to IMGT TRBV, TRBD and TRBJ reference segments using MiTCR v1.1. Only V-J combinations with frequency above 0.0001, covering roughly 99% of repertoires, were analysed. A TCS score was defined as the ratio of F50 (clonal expansion) to E x V (chaos), with BLOSUM62-based TCRdist applied between CDR3 peptides within each V-J. Welch's t-statistics and random forest reduced several hundred V-J features to roughly 13, which were used in a naive Bayes classifier (R e1071). The raw public reads went through TCRdb reprocessing: fastp at Q25, MiXCR clone calling, in-frame beta chains kept. Under each unique CDR3 protein, matching rows form one entry showing the most common genes and DNA. Here the V and J calls rest on TCRdb's processing, not on the authors' analysis. Recorded for this sample are about 420,000 distinct CDR3 sequences; approximately 14% of them occurred a single time. 7.7% of the sample comes from the top ten.

The V and J genes are TRBV11-3 and TRBJ2-1; a stretch of 7 junction bases matches TRBD2. This receptor was identified in a woman between 18 and 30 years old with Graves' hyperthyroidism. Sequenced: blood. The base sequence is TGTGCCAGCAGCTTAGATCATGGCACGGGGGGAGGCAATGAGCAGTTCTTC. Its translation is CASSLDHGTGGGNEQFF.